The clone carrying this TCR beta chain has just a few counts. Its matching antigen is unknown. Other DNA sequences in the sample encode the same CDR3. The data stem from a study of STAT5B mutations in CD4+ large granular lymphocyte leukemia. General study points: Patient CD4-sorted repertoires looked more clonal than healthy CD4+ repertoires, even without putative leukemic clones. Top patient clones used TRBV06 genes more often: 8/27 versus 2/35 in controls. Higher CD4+ than CD8+ T-LGLL clonality might reflect small sample size.

Germline values: CDR1 LGHNA, CDR2 YNFKEQ. V dropped 1 base and J dropped 0 bases, with 9 bases sitting between them. The CDR3 covers 16 residues. Original processing notes: Lowest detectable productive clonotype frequency was 2.59 x 10-5. Method: immunoSEQ multiplex PCR; TCRdb's copy keeps in-frame clones and lacks some. Clone size and the V and J calls come from that table; the DNA yielded D and trimming. The table lists tens of thousands of clones, roughly 80% of them singletons. This chain joins TRBV4-2 and TRBJ2-2; D uncertain. Sequenced input: CD4+ T cells from blood buffy coats. This sequence originates from a human donor in good health. The CDR3 loop reads CASSQVAQSNTGELFF. The CDR3 DNA reads as TGTGCCAGCAGCCAAGTCGCACAGTCGAACACCGGGGAGCTGTTTTTT.